The 4 T cell receptor beta chains given below trace back to one sample, sequenced in a study of T cell responses to AZD1222 COVID-19 vaccine. Produced via immunoSEQ multiplex PCR; TCRdb's table is partial and in-frame only. The table includes 130,000 or so clones, 86% detected once. The sequencing used peripheral blood, collected on day 0 of AZD1222 vaccination. The receptors originated from an adult in good health.

This clone came up a few times. The chain joins TRBV2 to TRBJ1-2; 7 bases map to TRBD1. Trimming cost V 5 bases and J 8 bases; bases outside gene matches: 14. The CDR3 loop spans 15 amino acids. CDR1 and CDR2 (germline): SNHLY, FYNNEI. The chain's CDR3 is CASSIYGRDSGGYTF. The CDR3 bases are TGTGCCAGCAGTATCTACGGCCGGGACAGCGGCGGCTACACCTTC.

The V gene is TRBV6-1, the J gene TRBJ1-4; D not resolved. Trimming stripped 3 bases from V and 0 bases from J, with 8 bases between. CDR3 length: 15 amino acids. CDR1 and CDR2 from the germline V gene are MNHNS and SASEGT. CDR3 DNA: TGTGCCAGCAGTGATGGATCAGCAACTAATGAAAAACTGTTTTTT. Its protein product is CASSDGSATNEKLFF.

The J gene is TRBJ2-7, the V gene TRBV12-3 or TRBV12-4; D remains unclear. Trimming took off 3 bases at V and 3 bases at J, with 6 bases between the two ends. The CDR3 loop spans 12 amino acids. The CDR3, as DNA: TGTGCCAGCAGTTTCTCGGGCTACGAGCAGTACTTC. This sequence encodes CASSFSGYEQYF.

CDR3 residues: CASSLGQGPYEQYF. The CDR3 region has the DNA TGTGCCAGCAGTTTGGGGCAGGGCCCCTACGAGCAGTACTTC. This sequence joins TRBV28 and TRBJ2-7, with D maybe TRBD1 (5 bases). Trimming pared 3 bases from V and 2 bases from J, leaving 11 bases between. The CDR3 is 14 amino acids. In germline, CDR1 is MDHEN, CDR2 SYDVKM.